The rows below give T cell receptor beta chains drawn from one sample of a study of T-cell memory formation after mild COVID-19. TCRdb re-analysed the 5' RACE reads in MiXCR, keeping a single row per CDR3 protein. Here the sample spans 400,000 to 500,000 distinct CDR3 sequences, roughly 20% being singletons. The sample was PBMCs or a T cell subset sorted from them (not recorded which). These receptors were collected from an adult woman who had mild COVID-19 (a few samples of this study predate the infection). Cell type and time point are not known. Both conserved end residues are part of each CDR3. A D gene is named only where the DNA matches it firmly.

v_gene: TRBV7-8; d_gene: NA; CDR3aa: CASSLGASGGGGYTF
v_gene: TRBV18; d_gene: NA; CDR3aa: CASSPKGSPGPSGNQPQHF
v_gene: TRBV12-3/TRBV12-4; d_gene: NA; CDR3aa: CASSRSRDTQYF
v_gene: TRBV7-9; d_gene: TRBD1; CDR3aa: CASRWTGNTEALF
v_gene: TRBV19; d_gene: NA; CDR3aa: CASTSDRTGSNQPQHF
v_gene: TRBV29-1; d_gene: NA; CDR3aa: CSVEGRAGFYNEQFF
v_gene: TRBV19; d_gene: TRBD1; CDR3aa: CASSIPRGGAYNEQFF
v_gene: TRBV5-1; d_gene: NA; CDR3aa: CASSPRTVADTQYF
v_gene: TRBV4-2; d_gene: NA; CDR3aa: CASSPDIAEKLFF
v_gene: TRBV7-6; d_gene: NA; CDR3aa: CASSLDTTYEQYF
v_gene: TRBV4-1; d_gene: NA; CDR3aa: CASSHRGPESNQPQHF
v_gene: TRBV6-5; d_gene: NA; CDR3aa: CSSRVGVGTQYF
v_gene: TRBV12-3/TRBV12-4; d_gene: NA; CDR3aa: CASSLMENSPLHF
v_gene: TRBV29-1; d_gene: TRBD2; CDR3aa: CSGISGSTYEQYF
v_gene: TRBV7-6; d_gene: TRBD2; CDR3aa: CASRPSGGENYNEQFF
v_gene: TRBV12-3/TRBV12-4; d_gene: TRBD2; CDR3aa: CASSLEREYDEQYF
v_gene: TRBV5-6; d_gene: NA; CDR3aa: CASSWADEKLFF